These 20 T cell receptor beta chains were all obtained from the same sample, sequenced in a study of regulatory T cells in long-lasting Graves disease. Time point: persistent/refractory GD, antithyroid drugs over 5 years with positive TRAb. Construction of the TCR library relied on RNA isolated from PBMCs. Arm-PCR of CDR3 regions and iRepertoire HTBI primers were the basis on which TCR beta libraries were built. MiXCR was run by TCRdb on the multiplex PCR reads, yielding one entry per CDR3 protein. This sample carries 650,000 to 850,000 distinct CDR3 sequences, roughly 30% of them seen once, and the ten largest clones take under 55%. Sequencing was performed on peripheral blood mononuclear cells (PBMCs), taken when the disease was refractory, from a patient treated with antithyroid drugs. All receptors derive from a female donor with Graves disease.

This clonotype was counted at least ten times. The genes are TRBV6-5 and TRBJ1-2; weak D call: TRBD1 (5 bases). Deletions cut 0 bases from V and 8 bases from J, with 13 bases between. The germline CDR1 and CDR2 sequences are MNHEY and SVGAGI. The length of the CDR3 is 14 residues. CDR3 nucleotide sequence: TGTGCCAGCAGTTACTCGAGGACAAGGAAGGGCTACACCTTC. Its translation is CASSYSRTRKGYTF.

The chain links TRBV6-1 to TRBJ1-4; 8 nucleotides align to TRBD1. This CDR3 has 15 amino acids. CDR1 and CDR2 (germline): MNHNS, SASEGT. V shed 5 bases and J 8 bases; nucleotides not matched to a gene: 10. CDR3 DNA sequence: TGTGCCAGCAGTCAACTACAGGGGGTGGACGAAAAACTGTTTTTT. Translated, it gives CASSQLQGVDEKLFF.

This chain connects TRBV9 to TRBJ2-7, with 7 bases aligning to TRBD1. The CDR3 extends over 17 amino acids. Germline lookup yields CDR1 SGDLS and CDR2 YYNGEE. V dropped 0 bases and J dropped 6; count of bases not matched to a gene: 15. The CDR3 DNA sequence: TGTGCCAGCAGCGTAGTTCCGGGACAGCCAGGTCAAGGCGAGCAGTACTTC. Protein product: CASSVVPGQPGQGEQYF.

The rearrangement links TRBV5-1 to TRBJ2-7; D possibly corresponds to TRBD1 (6 bases). The ends were cut back, 4 bases at V and 9 bases at J, with 20 bases in the middle. The CDR3 is made up of 14 amino acids. CDR1 is SGHRS, CDR2 YFSETQ, per germline. CDR3 in amino acids: CASSGITGSDAQYF. The CDR3 nucleotides are TGCGCCAGCAGCGGAATAACAGGGTCCGACGCGCAGTACTTC.

This clonotype was detected only once. This chain uses TRBV5-4 with TRBJ2-5; perhaps D is TRBD1 or TRBD2 (5 bases each). Trimming took off 0 bases at V and 9 bases at J, with 9 bases between the two ends. CDR3 length: 12 residues. Germline V gene lookup returns CDR1 SGHNT and CDR2 YYREEE (reference sequence). In DNA form, the CDR3 reads TGTGCCAGCAGCTTGGACGTGGGGGCCCAGTACTTC. As protein: CASSLDVGAQYF.

This clonotype came up many times. The genes are TRBV14 and TRBJ1-2; D is undetermined. Per the germline V gene, CDR1 is SGHDN and CDR2 is FVKESK. CDR3 length equals 18 residues. Trimming cost V 0 bases and J 0 bases, with 17 bases left between them. The CDR3 DNA is TGTGCCAGCAGCCAAGAGCGCCGGTTAAGACTAACTAACTATGGCTACACCTTC. This gives the protein CASSQERRLRLTNYGYTF.

This clonotype was recorded a few times. This chain links TRBV10-3 with TRBJ1-1, with D tentatively TRBD1 (5 bases). Germline CDR1 and CDR2: ENHRY and SYGVKD. This CDR3 has 14 residues. Trimming took 3 bases from V and 5 from J, leaving 13 bases between them. The CDR3: CAISDLDRRTEAFF. CDR3 in DNA: TGTGCCATCAGTGACCTAGACAGACGTACTGAAGCTTTCTTT.

The gene calls are TRBV12-3 or TRBV12-4 and TRBJ2-7; the match to TRBD2 covers 12 bases. The CDR3 runs to 14 residues. V was clipped by 6 bases and J by 12 bases; unmatched bases: 12. CDR3 loop: CASRCPRTSGRPYF. CDR3 nucleotides: TGTGCCAGCAGGTGCCCCAGAACTAGCGGGAGGCCGTACTTC.

This clonotype was picked up many times. The rearrangement joins TRBV28 to TRBJ1-2; no definite D call. CDR3 length equals 14 residues. Germline V CDR1 and CDR2: MDHEN, SYDVKM. Trimming removed 5 bases from V and 3 bases from J, with 13 bases in between. The DNA of the CDR3 is TGTGCCAGCAGTACCCCCGGGAAGCACTATGGCTACACCTTC. It encodes CASSTPGKHYGYTF.

The chain links TRBV3-1 to TRBJ1-1; D possibly corresponds to TRBD1 (5 bases). Germline CDR1 is LGHDT and CDR2 is YNNKEL (reference sequence). This CDR3 has 16 residues. Deletions cut 1 base from V and 1 base from J, with 13 bases between. The CDR3 DNA reads TGTGCCAGCAGCCAAGGCAGGGTAGACGAGAACACTGAAGCTTTCTTT. Amino acids: CASSQGRVDENTEAFF.

This clonotype was detected ten times or more. J is TRBJ2-6 and V is TRBV27; 8 nucleotides agree with TRBD1. After removal of 5 bases from V and 0 bases from J, the junction contained 6 bases not matched to a gene. Germline V gene sequence: CDR1 MNHEY, CDR2 SMNVEV (reference sequence). This CDR3 contains 17 residues. The chain's CDR3 is CASSSRQGNSGANVLTF. CDR3 coding DNA: TGTGCCAGCAGTAGTAGACAGGGGAACTCTGGGGCCAACGTCCTGACTTTC.

The chain combines TRBV6-2 or TRBV6-3 with TRBJ1-3; possible D gene TRBD1, 6 bases. Germline values: CDR1 MNHEY, CDR2 SVGEGT. This CDR3 has 16 amino acids. Trimming removed 0 bases at V and 4 bases at J, with 13 bases between. The CDR3 loop reads CASSYSPGATGNTIYF. CDR3 nucleotides: TGTGCCAGCAGTTACTCGCCAGGGGCTACGGGAAACACCATATATTTT.

This clonotype was detected a few times. This chain links TRBV7-9 with TRBJ2-5; D remains unclear. Per germline, CDR1 SEHNR and CDR2 FQNEAQ (reference sequence). Trimming shortened V by 5 bases and J by 2 bases, and 12 bases separated the two germline ends. The CDR3 runs 14 residues. The CDR3 is CASSLPRQQETQYF. DNA of the CDR3: TGTGCCAGCAGCCTCCCGAGGCAACAAGAGACCCAGTACTTC.

The chain has TRBV28 and TRBJ1-2, with D perhaps matching TRBD1 (6 bases). The CDR3 extends over 15 amino acids. The V end was cut by 5 bases, the J end by 6 bases, with 19 bases between. Germline assignment: CDR1 MDHEN and CDR2 SYDVKM. The CDR3 DNA reads as TGTGCCAGCAGTGGAGGGACAATCGGCGGGGATGGCTACACCTTC. It yields the protein CASSGGTIGGDGYTF.

As DNA, the CDR3 is TGTGCCAGCAGTTTATTGGGTGGGTCTAACTATGGCTACACCTTC. Encoded protein: CASSLLGGSNYGYTF. V gene TRBV27 combines with J gene TRBJ1-2, with D hard to call. Trimming shortened V by 1 base and J by 0 bases, and 9 bases separated the two germline ends. The CDR3 spans 15 residues. Per germline, CDR1 MNHEY and CDR2 SMNVEV (reference sequence).

The table lists this clonotype with a few counts. The chain carries TRBV6-2 or TRBV6-3 and TRBJ1-2; tentative D call: TRBD1 (5 bases). Germline V gene sequence: CDR1 MNHEY, CDR2 SVGEGT. V was shortened by 4 bases and J by 4 bases, with 16 bases between the two germline ends. The CDR3 extends over 15 amino acids. The CDR3 loop reads CASSFLRGSSYGYTF. For the CDR3, the DNA is TGTGCCAGCAGTTTTCTACGGGGCAGCAGCTATGGCTACACCTTC.

The V call is TRBV6-2 or TRBV6-3, the J call TRBJ2-2; TRBD2 matches at 7 bases. Per the germline V gene, CDR1 is MNHEY and CDR2 is SVGEGT. This CDR3 is built from 15 residues. Trimming cost V 7 bases and J 0 bases; bases outside gene matches: 5. CDR3 bases: TGTGCCAGCAATGCGCTAGCGGCGAACACCGGGGAGCTGTTTTTT. Translated: CASNALAANTGELFF.

This chain uses TRBV3-1 with TRBJ2-7; 7 nucleotides line up with TRBD2. CDR1 LGHDT and CDR2 YNNKEL come from the germline V gene (reference sequence). The CDR3 extends over 13 amino acids. Germline trimming cut 3 bases from V and 4 bases from J; bases unmatched to any gene: 3. This CDR3 reads CASSQGTNYEQYF. The CDR3, as DNA: TGTGCCAGCAGCCAGGGGACTAATTACGAGCAGTACTTC.

The chain couples TRBV2 to TRBJ2-5; no definite D call. CDR1 is SNHLY, CDR2 FYNNEI, per germline. The germline V and J ends were trimmed by 6 bases and 7 bases, with 9 bases remaining between them. This CDR3 spans 11 amino acids. CDR3 amino acids: CASSASRTQYF. CDR3 coding DNA: TGTGCCAGCAGCGCTAGTAGGACCCAGTACTTC. The variable domain in full, completed from reference TRBV2 and TRBJ2-5, reads EPEVTQTPSHQVTQMGQEVILRCVPISNHLYFYWYRQILGQKVEFLVSFYNNEISEKSEIFDDQFSVERPDGSNFTLKIRSTKLEDSAMYFCASSASRTQYFGPGTRLLVL.

This clonotype was found a few times. The chain is built from TRBV7-9 and TRBJ2-5; no clear D. Germline assignment: CDR1 SEHNR and CDR2 FQNEAQ (reference sequence). Trimming pared 4 bases from V and 0 bases from J, leaving 9 bases between. The length of the CDR3 is 14 residues. The CDR3 here is CASSSAAYQETQYF. The DNA of the CDR3 is TGTGCCAGCAGCTCGGCGGCCTACCAAGAGACCCAGTACTTC.